This is a list of T cell receptor beta chains from one sample in a study of T cell repertoires in cytomegalovirus infection. Their antigens remain unidentified. TCRdb called the reads again in MiXCR, with one record for every CDR3 protein. Found here are roughly 920,000 distinct CDR3 sequences, less than 40% of them singletons; the top ten hold 11% to 15%. The sample consisted of cultured CD8+ T cells from PBMCs, taken from culture after CMV antigen stimulation. The receptors come from a human donor in good health (CMV status not recorded). Some clones in this sample may be carry-over from other donors' samples. Each CDR3 is given without its conserved first and last residue. The D gene is left open where the match is weak. Size is omitted from some rows. Given values are once, few, many or a class for expanded clones.

d_gene | j_gene | abundance | v_gene | CDR3aa
. | TRBJ2-3 | few | TRBV7-9 | ASSYREGRTDTQY
. | TRBJ2-2 | few | TRBV5-5 | ASSLGTTKNTGELF
. | TRBJ2-2 | . | TRBV6-2/TRBV6-3 | VSSWGGELF
. | TRBJ2-3 | few | TRBV7-9 | ASSRRQDYSTDTQY
. | TRBJ2-1 | . | TRBV10-2 | ASSESNPEQF
. | TRBJ1-2 | . | TRBV6-1 | ASSEWVAQVNYGYT
. | TRBJ2-7 | few | TRBV6-1 | ASSTTVSYEQY
. | TRBJ1-4 | . | TRBV20-1 | SASPIGYNEKLF
. | TRBJ2-2 | . | TRBV12-3/TRBV12-4 | ASRVVGTGELF
. | TRBJ1-5 | . | TRBV28 | ASSPGTTGQPQH
. | TRBJ2-1 | few | TRBV7-7 | ASSLEAGAPHNEQF
. | TRBJ2-1 | . | TRBV5-1 | ASSTDTPTYNEQF
TRBD1 | TRBJ1-5 | . | TRBV5-6 | ASSLMTGLDQPQH
. | TRBJ1-6 | . | TRBV27 | ASSQYYRVDGSPLH
. | TRBJ1-1 | . | TRBV25-1 | ASSEGGLAF
. | TRBJ1-4 | . | TRBV19 | ASSGVGANEKLF
. | TRBJ2-7 | many | TRBV7-6 | ASSFSGNDEQY
TRBD1 | TRBJ1-1 | few | TRBV2 | ASSRGPSDTEAF
. | TRBJ2-1 | . | TRBV7-6 | ASSLASRRKSSYNEQF
. | TRBJ1-1 | many | TRBV6-2/TRBV6-3 | ASTIGNTEAF
. | TRBJ1-1 | . | TRBV9 | ASSVRAYDEAF
. | TRBJ2-4 | . | TRBV7-8 | ASSLNGGNIQY
TRBD1 | TRBJ2-2 | few | TRBV5-4 | ASSLADRGTGELF
. | TRBJ1-1 | . | TRBV12-3/TRBV12-4 | ASSFSLAEAF
TRBD2 | TRBJ2-1 | few | TRBV7-3 | ASSLTSASYNEQF
TRBD1 | TRBJ1-4 | many | TRBV12-5 | ASGLGDSGPNEKLF
. | TRBJ2-7 | few | TRBV27 | ASSLYGTSYEQY
. | TRBJ2-1 | . | TRBV6-2/TRBV6-3 | ASSYPDYYNEQF
. | TRBJ1-5 | . | TRBV5-5 | ASSPKTGFSPNQPQH
. | TRBJ2-2 | . | TRBV4-1 | ASSHPVATGELF
TRBD1 | TRBJ2-3 | few | TRBV7-9 | ASSTRTGTGVTDTQY
. | TRBJ2-7 | . | TRBV3-1 | ASSQDRVFYEQY
TRBD1 | TRBJ2-4 | . | TRBV6-1 | ASEDYQGQGSIQY
TRBD2 | TRBJ2-3 | . | TRBV6-2/TRBV6-3 | ASTQFGLAGGGDTQY
. | TRBJ1-2 | . | TRBV7-9 | ASRMGGAKGFPYT
TRBD2 | TRBJ2-3 | few | TRBV5-4 | ASSSGTSGEN
. | TRBJ1-2 | once | TRBV4-1 | ASSQYPEGVDGYT
TRBD2 | TRBJ2-1 | few | TRBV5-1 | ASSLEARGAYNEQF
TRBD2 | TRBJ2-1 | . | TRBV7-9 | ASSLMLAGGRNEQF
. | TRBJ2-2 | . | TRBV6-2/TRBV6-3 | ASSFTRTGTVNTGELF
. | TRBJ1-2 | few | TRBV7-2 | ASSRTGEDYGYT
. | TRBJ2-1 | few | TRBV4-3 | ASSQETASSYNEQF
TRBD2 | TRBJ2-3 | . | TRBV28 | ASSVRLAGAGDTQY
. | TRBJ2-3 | . | TRBV27 | ATSTAGVPDTQY
TRBD1 | TRBJ2-2 | . | TRBV7-8 | ASSLYRRDSPNTGELF